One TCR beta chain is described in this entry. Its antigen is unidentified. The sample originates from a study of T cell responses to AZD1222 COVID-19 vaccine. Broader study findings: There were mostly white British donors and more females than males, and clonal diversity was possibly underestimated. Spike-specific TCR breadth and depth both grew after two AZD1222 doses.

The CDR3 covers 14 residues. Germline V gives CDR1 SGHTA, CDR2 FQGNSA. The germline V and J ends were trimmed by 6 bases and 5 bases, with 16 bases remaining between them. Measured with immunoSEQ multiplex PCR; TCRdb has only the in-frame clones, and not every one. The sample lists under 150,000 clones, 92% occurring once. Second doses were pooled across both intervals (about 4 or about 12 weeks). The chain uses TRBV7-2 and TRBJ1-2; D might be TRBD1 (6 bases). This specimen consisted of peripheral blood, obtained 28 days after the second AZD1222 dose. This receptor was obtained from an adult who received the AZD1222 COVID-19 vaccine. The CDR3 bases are TGTGCCAGCAGTTCAGACAGGAGGGGATATGGCTACACCTTC. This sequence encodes CASSSDRRGYGYTF.